The TCR beta chain described here comes from a study of blood T cells in healthy people across ages. The CDR3 runs to 15 residues. With 3 bases clipped from V and 7 bases from J, the junction kept 8 bases outside the gene matches. Germline-derived CDR1 and CDR2 are SGHRS and YFSETQ. As to this clonotype: Its antigen is as yet unknown.

It was with a sample-barcoded 5' primer and a J-beta primer mix that a second PCR of roughly 6 to 11 cycles was run. Tagging of each cDNA molecule was performed by a template-switch adaptor with 12 random nucleotides. Individual samples furnished no less than 3 million CDR3-containing paired-end reads apiece. A single record per CDR3 protein comes from TCRdb applying MiXCR to the 5' RACE reads. Here the sample spans under 1,000,000 distinct CDR3 sequences, 46% being singletons. Study-wide results and caveats: When one million T cells were used, diversity estimates were thought to be underestimates. For the donors, CMV status was unknown and possibly confounded expanded clonotype changes.

The TCR originated in a man aged 80 or over in good health. This chain links TRBV5-1 with TRBJ2-1; 9 bases are shared with TRBD1. Sample: blood. This CDR3 reads CASSWAGTGLNEQFF. CDR3 in DNA: TGCGCCAGCAGCTGGGCCGGGACAGGGCTAAATGAGCAGTTCTTC.